The 17 T cell receptor beta chains below were found in one sample sequenced in a study of cytomegalovirus exposure and HLA in healthy donors. The PCR used 60 Vbeta and 13 Jbeta primers. Libraries were prepared by immunoSEQ multiplex PCR; TCRdb keeps only in-frame clonotypes and omits some of them. The repertoire holds some 140,000 clones, with approximately 80% as singletons. Sequenced sample: PBMCs. These receptors all stem from a woman in her thirties or forties in good health and CMV-seropositive.

The chain is built from TRBV6-1 and TRBJ1-4; D is unresolved. In germline, CDR1 is MNHNS, CDR2 SASEGT. The germline V and J ends were trimmed by 3 bases and 8 bases, with 16 bases remaining between them. The length of the CDR3 is 15 residues. The CDR3 loop is CASSDRRIFGEKLFF. The CDR3 coding sequence is TGTGCCAGCAGTGACCGCCGGATCTTCGGGGAAAAACTGTTTTTT.

The genes are TRBV5-6 and TRBJ2-2, with 7 bases fitting TRBD2. CDR1 and CDR2 (germline): SGHDT, YYEEEE. The CDR3 is 18 residues long. After removal of 0 bases from V and 2 bases from J, the junction contained 10 bases not matched to a gene. The CDR3 region has the DNA TGTGCCAGCAGCTTGGTTGTAAGAGCGGGGAGTAACACCGGGGAGCTGTTTTTT. This encodes CASSLVVRAGSNTGELFF.

This rearrangement joins TRBV29-1 to TRBJ1-1; unclear D gene. CDR3 length: 15 amino acids. V was cut by 1 base and J by 0 bases, with 12 bases left in between. Germline CDR1 reads SQVTM; CDR2 reads ANQGSEA. The CDR3 loop reads CSVEGGRLMNTEAFF. The CDR3 coding sequence is TGCAGCGTTGAAGGCGGCAGATTAATGAACACTGAAGCTTTCTTT.

The chain recombines TRBV2 with TRBJ2-5, with 8 bases fitting TRBD2. V trimming: 2 bases; J trimming: 5 bases; junction bases outside the gene matches: 4. Germline assignment: CDR1 SNHLY and CDR2 FYNNEI. The CDR3 loop spans 14 amino acids. The CDR3 DNA reads as TGTGCCAGCAGTGAACTAGCGGGCGGGGAGACCCAGTACTTC. Amino acid sequence: CASSELAGGETQYF.

The V gene is TRBV6-5, the J gene TRBJ1-6; 9 bases fit TRBD1. The J segment lost 8 bases and the V segment lost 4 bases, leaving 9 bases of the junction unmatched. Germline V gives CDR1 MNHEY, CDR2 SVGAGI. The CDR3 loop spans 16 amino acids. CDR3 bases: TGTGCCAGCAGTTTCTACAGGGGGCGCGGGGATTCACCCCTCCACTTT. This sequence encodes CASSFYRGRGDSPLHF.

The chain links TRBV5-1 to TRBJ2-3; 8 bases align to TRBD1. With V trimmed by 1 base and J by 6 bases, 10 bases remained unmatched. CDR3 length: 16 amino acids. Germline V CDR1 and CDR2: SGHRS, YFSETQ. CDR3 in amino acids: CASSLMAQGVSDTQYF. CDR3 DNA sequence: TGCGCCAGCAGCTTGATGGCACAGGGGGTTTCTGATACGCAGTATTTT.

DNA for the CDR3: TGTGCCAGCAGTGAATCTGACAGGTCCTATGGCTACACCTTC. This translates into CASSESDRSYGYTF. The chain couples TRBV25-1 to TRBJ1-2; maybe TRBD1 (6 bases). The CDR3 runs to 14 residues. Trimming pared 1 base from V and 4 bases from J, leaving 10 bases between. Per the germline V gene, CDR1 is MGHDK and CDR2 is SYGVNS.

V is TRBV9 and J is TRBJ2-7; D may be TRBD2 (6 bases). Germline V lookup: CDR1 SGDLS, CDR2 YYNGEE. The V end was cut by 0 bases, the J end by 0 bases, with 10 bases between. The CDR3 spans 15 residues. The CDR3 sequence: CASSVGLAPSYEQYF. The CDR3 DNA is TGTGCCAGCAGCGTAGGCCTAGCGCCCTCCTACGAGCAGTACTTC.

This chain joins TRBV5-1 and TRBJ2-7; TRBD2 might be the D (5 bases). Germline CDR1 reads SGHRS; CDR2 reads YFSETQ. The CDR3 contains 14 residues. The ends were cut back, 4 bases at V and 3 bases at J, with 14 bases in the middle. The CDR3 bases are TGCGCCAGCAGCAGGACCGGGGTGAACTACGAGCAGTACTTC. It yields the protein CASSRTGVNYEQYF.

The J gene is TRBJ2-3, the V gene TRBV7-3, with no clear D. Germline CDR1 SGHTA, CDR2 FQGTGA. Trimming cost V 1 base and J 8 bases, with 10 bases left between them. This CDR3 is built from 13 residues. The CDR3 coding sequence is TGTGCCAGCAGCTTAAGCCCAACGGGTACGCAGTATTTT. Its translation is CASSLSPTGTQYF.

The V call is TRBV19, the J call TRBJ2-7, with TRBD1 matching over 7 bases. The trim removed 7 bases at V and 2 bases at J, leaving 8 bases unmatched. Germline CDR1 and CDR2: LNHDA and SQIVND (reference sequence). The CDR3 sequence is 14 residues long. DNA for the CDR3: TGTGCCAGTACCGAGTACCAGGGGGCCTACGAGCAGTACTTC. It codes for CASTEYQGAYEQYF.

V is TRBV15 and J is TRBJ2-2; 9 bases agree with TRBD1. The CDR3 is made up of 17 amino acids. V shed 3 bases, J shed 0 bases, and the junction held 5 bases outside the gene matches. Germline CDR1 reads LNHNV; CDR2 reads YYDKDF (reference sequence). CDR3 nucleotides: TGTGCCACCAGCAGCCCGAGGACAGGGGCGAACACCGGGGAGCTGTTTTTT. As protein: CATSSPRTGANTGELFF.

The J gene is TRBJ1-2, the V gene TRBV5-4; possibly TRBD1 for D (6 bases). The germline V and J ends were trimmed by 1 base and 5 bases, with 24 bases remaining between them. The CDR3 sequence is 18 residues long. Germline loops: CDR1 SGHNT, CDR2 YYREEE (reference sequence). CDR3 loop: CASSLRGLTTIRGYGYTF. CDR3 bases: TGTGCCAGCAGCTTGCGTGGACTGACTACCATCAGGGGTTATGGCTACACCTTC.

The V and J genes are TRBV11-2 and TRBJ2-7; 9 positions agree with TRBD1. V lost 4 bases, J lost 3 bases, and 7 bases stayed unmatched. The CDR3 extends over 15 amino acids. Germline CDR1 is SGHAT and CDR2 is FQNNGV. CDR3: CASSSRGDRDYEQYF. CDR3 bases: TGTGCCAGCAGCTCCAGGGGGGACAGGGACTACGAGCAGTACTTC. The whole variable domain, remainder taken from reference TRBV11-2 and TRBJ2-7, is EAGVAQSPRYKIIEKRQSVAFWCNPISGHATLYWYQQILGQGPKLLIQFQNNGVVDDSQLPKDRFSAERLKGVDSTLKIQPAKLEDSAVYLCASSSRGDRDYEQYFGPGTRLTVT.

This sequence joins TRBV9 and TRBJ2-2, with D uncertain. The CDR3 sequence is 17 residues long. Germline V gives CDR1 SGDLS, CDR2 YYNGEE. The V and J ends lost 0 bases and 2 bases respectively, with 14 bases between them. The CDR3 loop is CASSVGSYQINTGELFF. CDR3 coding DNA: TGTGCCAGCAGCGTAGGTTCGTACCAGATAAACACCGGGGAGCTGTTTTTT.

This clone appeared once. This rearrangement joins TRBV11-2 to TRBJ1-2, with 10 bases matching TRBD1. Germline CDR1 and CDR2: SGHAT and FQNNGV. The CDR3 spans 15 residues. Trimming at V came to 6 bases and at J to 3 bases, leaving 7 bases not matched to a gene. The CDR3 spells CASRASGQGDYGYTF. CDR3 nucleotide sequence: TGTGCCAGCAGAGCCTCCGGACAGGGGGACTATGGCTACACCTTC.

The chain links TRBV9 to TRBJ2-1; 8 bases fit TRBD2. The V and J ends lost 2 bases and 6 bases, in that order; junction bases with no gene match: 7. The CDR3 runs 15 residues. Germline V gene sequence: CDR1 SGDLS, CDR2 YYNGEE. The CDR3 loop is CASSVSGSQGNEQFF. The DNA for the CDR3 is TGTGCCAGCAGCGTGAGCGGGAGTCAAGGCAATGAGCAGTTCTTC.